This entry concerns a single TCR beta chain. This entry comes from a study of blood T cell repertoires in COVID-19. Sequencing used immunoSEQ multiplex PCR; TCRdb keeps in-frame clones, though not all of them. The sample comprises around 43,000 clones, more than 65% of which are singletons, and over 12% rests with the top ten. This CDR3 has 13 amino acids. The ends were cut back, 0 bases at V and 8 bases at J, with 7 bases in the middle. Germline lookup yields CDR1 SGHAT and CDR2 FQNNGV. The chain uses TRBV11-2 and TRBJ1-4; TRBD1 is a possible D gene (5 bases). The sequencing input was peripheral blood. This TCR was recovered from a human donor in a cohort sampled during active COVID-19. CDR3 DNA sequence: TGTGCCAGCAGCTTAGACCGGGGGGAAAAACTGTTTTTT. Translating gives CASSLDRGEKLFF.